A selection of T cell receptor beta chains follows, all from one sample in a study of PD-1 blockade in classical Hodgkin lymphoma. Assay used: immunoSEQ multiplex PCR; TCRdb lists only in-frame clones, some missing. Of 25,000 to 35,000 clones listed, around 67% are singletons. Sample: peripheral blood mononuclear cells (PBMCs), taken before the second cycle of nivolumab. Receptors originate from a human donor with classical Hodgkin lymphoma. Each CDR3 is given with its conserved first and last residue. The order of the fields is D gene, V gene, J gene, clone size, CDR3 protein, CDR3 DNA. D genes are given only for firm matches. Clone size is stated in some rows and not others, as once, few, many or a class when expanded.

d_gene: .; v_gene: TRBV11-2; j_gene: TRBJ1-6; abundance: .; CDR3aa: CASSLGTSPLHF; CDR3nt: TGTGCCAGCAGCTTAGGGACGAGTCCCCTCCACTTT
d_gene: .; v_gene: TRBV5-5; j_gene: TRBJ1-4; abundance: .; CDR3aa: CASSLRQDNEKLFF; CDR3nt: TGTGCCAGCAGCTTGAGGCAGGATAATGAAAAACTGTTTTTT
d_gene: .; v_gene: TRBV13; j_gene: TRBJ1-3; abundance: few; CDR3aa: CASSKGTGNTIYF; CDR3nt: TGTGCCAGCAGCAAGGGGACAGGAAACACCATATATTTT
d_gene: .; v_gene: TRBV19; j_gene: TRBJ1-1; abundance: .; CDR3aa: CASSAGGYTEAFF; CDR3nt: TGTGCCAGTAGTGCTGGAGGATACACTGAAGCTTTCTTT
d_gene: TRBD1; v_gene: TRBV5-4; j_gene: TRBJ2-2; abundance: .; CDR3aa: CASSLETGWSGELFF; CDR3nt: TGTGCCAGCAGCTTGGAGACAGGGTGGTCCGGGGAGCTGTTTTTT
d_gene: .; v_gene: TRBV7-9; j_gene: TRBJ2-2; abundance: .; CDR3aa: CASSLGSFTGELFF; CDR3nt: TGTGCCAGCAGCTTAGGATCCTTCACCGGGGAGCTGTTTTTT
d_gene: .; v_gene: TRBV6-6; j_gene: TRBJ1-3; abundance: .; CDR3aa: CASSGTTGNTIYF; CDR3nt: TGTGCCAGCAGTGGGACAACTGGAAACACCATATATTTT
d_gene: .; v_gene: TRBV21-1; j_gene: TRBJ1-5; abundance: .; CDR3aa: CASSKARGNSNQPQHF; CDR3nt: TGTGCCAGCAGCAAAGCGCGGGGAAATAGCAATCAGCCCCAGCATTTT
d_gene: .; v_gene: TRBV7-9; j_gene: TRBJ2-3; abundance: .; CDR3aa: CASSLTLGGPSTTDTQYF; CDR3nt: TGTGCCAGCAGCTTAACTCTAGGGGGGCCCTCTACCACAGATACGCAGTATTTT
d_gene: .; v_gene: TRBV5-8; j_gene: TRBJ2-1; abundance: .; CDR3aa: CASSLKGIGNEQFF; CDR3nt: TGTGCCAGCAGCTTGAAGGGAATTGGCAATGAGCAGTTCTTC
d_gene: TRBD1; v_gene: TRBV6-4; j_gene: TRBJ2-3; abundance: .; CDR3aa: CASSVTGGASTDTQYF; CDR3nt: TGTGCCAGCAGTGTTACAGGGGGCGCGAGCACAGATACGCAGTATTTT
d_gene: TRBD1; v_gene: TRBV6-1; j_gene: TRBJ2-7; abundance: .; CDR3aa: CASSFFPGQSYEQYF; CDR3nt: TGTGCCAGCAGCTTTTTCCCGGGACAGAGCTACGAGCAGTACTTC
d_gene: TRBD1; v_gene: TRBV5-1; j_gene: TRBJ1-2; abundance: .; CDR3aa: CASSLGGQGYGYTF; CDR3nt: TGCGCCAGCAGCTTGGGGGGACAGGGGTATGGCTACACCTTC
d_gene: .; v_gene: TRBV18; j_gene: TRBJ1-6; abundance: .; CDR3aa: CASSSGMDNSPLHF; CDR3nt: TGTGCCAGCTCATCCGGGATGGATAATTCACCCCTCCACTTT
d_gene: .; v_gene: TRBV18; j_gene: TRBJ1-1; abundance: .; CDR3aa: CASSPGNTEAFF; CDR3nt: TGTGCCAGCTCACCAGGAAACACTGAAGCTTTCTTT
d_gene: .; v_gene: TRBV5-1; j_gene: TRBJ2-2; abundance: .; CDR3aa: CASSPLAQANTGELFF; CDR3nt: TGCGCCAGCAGCCCCTTAGCGCAGGCGAACACCGGGGAGCTGTTTTTT
d_gene: .; v_gene: TRBV5-6; j_gene: TRBJ1-2; abundance: .; CDR3aa: CASSLVSHTNYGYTF; CDR3nt: TGTGCCAGCAGCTTGGTATCCCATACTAACTATGGCTACACCTTC
d_gene: .; v_gene: TRBV5-6; j_gene: TRBJ1-5; abundance: large; CDR3aa: CASSLTGMDNQPQHF; CDR3nt: TGTGCCAGCAGCTTGACAGGGATGGACAATCAGCCCCAGCATTTT
d_gene: TRBD1; v_gene: TRBV30; j_gene: TRBJ2-7; abundance: .; CDR3aa: CAWNSGGQGSYEQYF; CDR3nt: TGTGCCTGGAACTCCGGGGGACAGGGGAGTTACGAGCAGTACTTC
d_gene: .; v_gene: TRBV18; j_gene: TRBJ1-2; abundance: .; CDR3aa: CASSPVGGQDYGYTF; CDR3nt: TGTGCCAGCTCACCTGTTGGGGGGCAAGACTATGGCTACACCTTC
d_gene: .; v_gene: TRBV6-1; j_gene: TRBJ2-7; abundance: .; CDR3aa: CASSEVRGHEQYF; CDR3nt: TGTGCCAGCAGTGAAGTCAGGGGCCACGAGCAGTACTTC
d_gene: .; v_gene: TRBV28; j_gene: TRBJ2-2; abundance: few; CDR3aa: CASSLPLATGELFF; CDR3nt: TGTGCCAGCAGTTTGCCGCTAGCGACCGGGGAGCTGTTTTTT
d_gene: TRBD2; v_gene: TRBV6-1; j_gene: TRBJ2-7; abundance: few; CDR3aa: CASSVLAGIYEQYF; CDR3nt: TGTGCCAGCAGCGTCCTAGCGGGGATCTACGAGCAGTACTTC
d_gene: TRBD2; v_gene: TRBV7-3; j_gene: TRBJ2-3; abundance: .; CDR3aa: CASSPRMIAGVDTQYF; CDR3nt: TGTGCCAGCAGCCCCAGGATGATAGCGGGGGTAGATACGCAGTATTTT
d_gene: TRBD1; v_gene: TRBV30; j_gene: TRBJ1-2; abundance: few; CDR3aa: CAWGRDRGLGGYTF; CDR3nt: TGTGCCTGGGGCCGGGACAGGGGACTGGGAGGCTACACCTTC
d_gene: .; v_gene: TRBV5-1; j_gene: TRBJ2-1; abundance: .; CDR3aa: CASSLVGENEQFF; CDR3nt: TGCGCCAGCAGCTTGGTCGGCGAGAATGAGCAGTTCTTC
d_gene: TRBD2; v_gene: TRBV28; j_gene: TRBJ2-3; abundance: .; CDR3aa: CASSWASGGTDTQYF; CDR3nt: TGTGCCAGCAGTTGGGCTAGCGGGGGGACAGATACGCAGTATTTT
d_gene: .; v_gene: TRBV9; j_gene: TRBJ2-3; abundance: .; CDR3aa: CASSVDVVGDTDTQYF; CDR3nt: TGTGCCAGCAGCGTAGACGTGGTTGGGGACACAGATACGCAGTATTTT
d_gene: .; v_gene: TRBV11-2; j_gene: TRBJ1-4; abundance: .; CDR3aa: CASSPLGPEKLFF; CDR3nt: TGTGCCAGCAGCCCTCTGGGCCCCGAAAAACTGTTTTTT
d_gene: .; v_gene: TRBV11-3; j_gene: TRBJ2-7; abundance: .; CDR3aa: CASSLDPVAEQYF; CDR3nt: TGTGCCAGCAGCTTAGATCCGGTGGCGGAGCAGTACTTC
d_gene: .; v_gene: TRBV11-3; j_gene: TRBJ2-2; abundance: .; CDR3aa: CASSLDAGELFF; CDR3nt: TGTGCCAGCAGCTTAGACGCCGGGGAGCTGTTTTTT
d_gene: TRBD1; v_gene: TRBV7-8; j_gene: TRBJ1-2; abundance: .; CDR3aa: CASSSGQGMGGGYTF; CDR3nt: TGTGCCAGCAGCTCCGGACAGGGGATGGGGGGTGGCTACACCTTC
d_gene: .; v_gene: TRBV7-2; j_gene: TRBJ2-7; abundance: .; CDR3aa: CASSYRYEQYF; CDR3nt: TGTGCCAGCAGCTACCGATACGAGCAGTACTTC
d_gene: .; v_gene: TRBV28; j_gene: TRBJ1-2; abundance: .; CDR3aa: CASTLLGPDYGYTF; CDR3nt: TGTGCCAGCACCCTCTTAGGGCCCGATTATGGCTACACCTTC
d_gene: .; v_gene: TRBV5-1; j_gene: TRBJ1-1; abundance: .; CDR3aa: CASRRVENTEAFF; CDR3nt: TGCGCCAGCAGGAGGGTAGAGAACACTGAAGCTTTCTTT
d_gene: .; v_gene: TRBV7-2; j_gene: TRBJ2-4; abundance: few; CDR3aa: CASSRRDDPTVIQYF; CDR3nt: TGTGCCAGCAGCCGGCGGGACGACCCGACGGTCATTCAGTACTTC
d_gene: TRBD1; v_gene: TRBV28; j_gene: TRBJ1-2; abundance: .; CDR3aa: CASRPDRVGGYTF; CDR3nt: TGTGCCAGCAGGCCCGACAGGGTGGGGGGCTACACCTTC